The 24 T cell receptor beta chains below were found in one sample sequenced in a study of blood T cell repertoires in COVID-19. TCRdb's copy holds only in-frame clones and misses some; the assay was immunoSEQ multiplex PCR. This table holds some 270,000 clones, about nine tenths found once. Sequencing used peripheral blood. All receptors come from a man aged 50 or older with acute or convalescent COVID-19.

The chain is built from TRBV6-5 and TRBJ1-3; unclear D gene. V was shortened by 5 bases and J by 3 bases, with 8 bases between the two germline ends. Germline assignment: CDR1 MNHEY and CDR2 SVGAGI. The CDR3 extends over 13 amino acids. The CDR3 DNA is TGTGCCAGCAGTCCCCTCAGTGGAAACACCATATATTTT. Its protein is CASSPLSGNTIYF.

J is TRBJ2-7 and V is TRBV18, with 9 nucleotides matching TRBD1. The CDR3 extends over 13 amino acids. Trimming cost V 8 bases and J 0 bases; bases outside gene matches: 2. Germline V CDR1 and CDR2: KGHSH, LQKENI. The CDR3 here is CASQGQGSYEQYF. CDR3 DNA sequence: TGTGCCAGCCAGGGACAGGGCTCCTACGAGCAGTACTTC.

CDR3 amino acids: CASGPQNQPQHF. The CDR3 nucleotides are TGTGCCAGCGGCCCCCAGAATCAGCCCCAGCATTTT. The V call is TRBV6-5, the J call TRBJ1-5; no clear D. This CDR3 is 12 amino acids long. The germline CDR1 and CDR2 sequences are MNHEY and SVGAGI. Trimming removed 8 bases from V and 4 bases from J, with 9 bases in between.

As regards this clone: Other DNA sequences from this sample encode an identical CDR3 as well. The gene calls are TRBV19 and TRBJ1-3; D gene ambiguous. The CDR3 runs 14 residues. CDR1 is LNHDA, CDR2 SQIVND, per germline (reference sequence). Trimming cost V 3 bases and J 0 bases, with 6 bases left between them. CDR3 region: CASSILSSGNTIYF. The CDR3 DNA reads as TGTGCCAGTAGTATCCTGAGCTCTGGAAACACCATATATTTT.

The DNA for the CDR3 is TGTGCCAGCAGCGTAGCGGAAGAGGGATACGAGCAGTACTTC. Encoded protein: CASSVAEEGYEQYF. V is TRBV9 and J is TRBJ2-7, with D maybe TRBD2 (5 bases). Germline lookup yields CDR1 SGDLS and CDR2 YYNGEE. V gave up 0 bases and J gave up 4 bases, with 11 bases separating them. The CDR3 has 14 residues.

The chain combines TRBV5-4 with TRBJ1-2, with D maybe TRBD1 (6 bases). CDR1 is SGHNT, CDR2 YYREEE, per germline (reference sequence). Trimming cost V 4 bases and J 3 bases, with 7 bases left between them. The CDR3 extends over 12 amino acids. CDR3 DNA: TGTGCCAGCAGCAGGACAGACTATGGCTACACCTTC. Its translation is CASSRTDYGYTF. Combining the CDR3 with reference TRBV5-4 and TRBJ1-2 gives the whole variable domain ETGVTQSPTHLIKTRGQQVTLRCSSQSGHNTVSWYQQALGQGPQFIFQYYREEENGRGNFPPRFSGLQFPNYSSELNVNALELDDSALYLCASSRTDYGYTFGSGTRLTVV.

The chain carries TRBV19 and TRBJ1-1, with TRBD1 as a possible D gene (6 bases). There are 13 residues in the CDR3. Germline CDR1 and CDR2: LNHDA and SQIVND (reference sequence). Trimming removed 8 bases at V and 4 bases at J, with 14 bases between. CDR3 DNA sequence: TGTGCCAGTGGGCGAACGGACAGCACTGAAGCTTTCTTT. Amino acid sequence: CASGRTDSTEAFF.

A remark on this clone: One end of the junction is discordant with germline, which a read error may explain. The V and J genes are TRBV5-4 and TRBJ1-6; 9 nucleotides agree with TRBD1. CDR1 and CDR2 (germline): SGHNT, YYREEE (reference sequence). The CDR3 runs to 13 residues. In nucleotides, the CDR3 is TGTGCCAGCAGGGCCGCTGGGGCCCGGGACAGGGTGTTT. Protein: CASRAAGARDRVF.

CDR3 DNA sequence: TGCGCCAGCAGCTACGGACAGGCCCCAGGGGGCTACACCTTC. Its translation: CASSYGQAPGGYTF. The chain uses TRBV5-1 and TRBJ1-2; TRBD1 matches at 7 bases. The CDR3 extends over 14 amino acids. The ends lost 3 bases at V and 8 bases at J; junction bases unmatched: 10. CDR1 and CDR2 (germline): SGHRS, YFSETQ.

The V gene is TRBV5-4, the J gene TRBJ1-1; the match to TRBD1 covers 7 bases. The CDR3 spans 14 residues. The junction had 7 bases not matched to a gene; V was cut back by 4 bases and J by 4 bases. The germline V gene encodes CDR1 SGHNT and CDR2 YYREEE (reference sequence). CDR3 sequence (DNA): TGTGCCAGCAGCCTAAAGTCAGGGGGCACTGAAGCTTTCTTT. Encoded protein: CASSLKSGGTEAFF.

This sequence joins TRBV12-2 and TRBJ1-4. TRBV12-2 is termed a pseudogene. The CDR3 runs 12 residues. CDR3 DNA: TGTGCAAGTCGCTACGCGACTGGTAGACTGTTTTTT. Its protein product is CASRYATGRLFF.

The V and J genes are TRBV5-1 and TRBJ2-1, with TRBD2 matching 10 bases. The V segment lost 2 bases and the J segment 7 bases; nucleotides outside the gene matches: 15. Germline loops: CDR1 SGHRS, CDR2 YFSETQ. The CDR3 runs to 18 residues. In nucleotides, the CDR3 is TGCGCCAGCAGCTTTCTTCTAGCGGGGGCCCCACGGGCTAATGAGCAGTTCTTC. Translating it yields CASSFLLAGAPRANEQFF.

This sequence joins TRBV7-2 and TRBJ2-5; 9 bases map to TRBD2. This CDR3 region has 14 residues. V lost 1 base to trimming and J lost 3 bases; unmatched junction nucleotides: 0. Germline V gene data show CDR1 as SGHTA and CDR2 as FQGNSA. The CDR3 DNA reads TGTGCCAGCAGCTTAGGACTAGCGGAAGAGACCCAGTACTTC. Residues: CASSLGLAEETQYF.

The rearrangement uses TRBV18 and TRBJ1-2; tentative D call: TRBD1 (5 bases). Germline assignment: CDR1 KGHSH and CDR2 LQKENI. Trimming cost V 6 bases and J 0 bases, with 11 bases left between them. There are 14 residues in the CDR3. CDR3 sequence (DNA): TGTGCCAGCTCCTATGGACAAACTAACTATGGCTACACCTTC. Protein: CASSYGQTNYGYTF.

The chain links TRBV10-3 to TRBJ2-6, with unresolved D. The CDR3 is 15 amino acids. V shed 7 bases and J shed 0 bases, with 10 bases lying between them. Looked up from germline, CDR1 is ENHRY and CDR2 is SYGVKD. CDR3 residues: CAITGSHSGANVLTF. CDR3 coding DNA: TGTGCCATCACCGGGTCCCACTCTGGGGCCAACGTCCTGACTTTC.

The chain uses TRBV28 and TRBJ1-5; weak D call: TRBD1 (5 bases). From germline, CDR1 is MDHEN and CDR2 SYDVKM. V lost 2 bases and J 6 bases, leaving 14 bases between the germline ends. The CDR3 sequence is 15 residues long. CDR3 coding DNA: TGTGCCAGCAGTTTAGGGATGGGGCTGGGTCAGCCCCAGCATTTT. Translating gives CASSLGMGLGQPQHF. The variable domain in full, completed from reference TRBV28 and TRBJ1-5, reads DVKVTQSSRYLVKRTGEKVFLECVQDMDHENMFWYRQDPGLGLRLIYFSYDVKMKEKGDIPEGYSVSREKKERFSLILESASTNQTSMYLCASSLGMGLGQPQHFGDGTRLSIL.

The chain recombines TRBV6-5 with TRBJ1-1, with 7 bases aligning to TRBD1. J was trimmed by 8 bases and V by 2 bases; bases with no gene match: 8. Germline values: CDR1 MNHEY, CDR2 SVGAGI. The CDR3 is made up of 14 amino acids. The CDR3, as DNA: TGTGCCAGCAGTTACGACAGGGACTTAAGGGAAGCTTTCTTT. It codes for CASSYDRDLREAFF.

The chain couples TRBV19 to TRBJ2-7; 8 nucleotides agree with TRBD2. Trimming at V came to 3 bases and at J to 6 bases, leaving 10 bases not matched to a gene. This CDR3 region has 15 residues. The germline V gene has CDR1 LNHDA and CDR2 SQIVND (reference sequence). The CDR3 reads CASSISVSGGSEQYF. CDR3 nucleotide sequence: TGTGCCAGTAGTATTTCGGTCAGCGGGGGCAGCGAGCAGTACTTC. The full variable domain, in which reference TRBV19 and TRBJ2-7 provide the parts outside the CDR3, is DGGITQSPKYLFRKEGQNVTLSCEQNLNHDAMYWYRQDPGQGLRLIYYSQIVNDFQKGDIAEGYSVSREKKESFPLTVTSAQKNPTAFYLCASSISVSGGSEQYFGPGTRLTVT.

This chain uses TRBV6-5 with TRBJ2-6; 7 bases fit TRBD1. The CDR3 contains 14 residues. V lost 7 bases to trimming and J lost 4 bases; unmatched junction nucleotides: 4. CDR1 and CDR2 (germline): MNHEY, SVGAGI. This chain's CDR3 is CASKEGAGANVLTF. CDR3 DNA sequence: TGTGCCAGCAAAGAGGGGGCCGGGGCCAACGTCCTGACTTTC.

V and J are TRBV18 and TRBJ2-7; 9 bases align to TRBD1. V lost 5 bases, J lost 4 bases, and 3 bases stayed unmatched. Germline values: CDR1 KGHSH, CDR2 LQKENI. This CDR3 contains 13 residues. The CDR3 coding sequence is TGTGCCAGCTCAGGACAGGGGCCGTACGAGCAGTACTTC. It encodes CASSGQGPYEQYF.

The chain joins TRBV3-1 (or the pseudogene TRBV3-2) to TRBJ2-2, with TRBD2 matching 9 bases. The CDR3 is made up of 16 amino acids. CDR1 LGHDT and CDR2 YNNKEL come from the germline V gene (reference sequence). J gave up 4 bases and V 4 bases, and 7 bases lay outside the gene matches. The CDR3 sequence: CASSRRGGTGTGELFF. In DNA, the CDR3 is TGTGCCAGCAGCCGGCGGGGGGGCACGGGCACCGGGGAGCTGTTTTTT.

The rearrangement links TRBV30 to TRBJ1-1; D might be TRBD1 (6 bases). The CDR3 runs to 13 residues. Germline V lookup: CDR1 GTSNPN, CDR2 SVGIG (reference sequence). V was shortened by 5 bases and J by 1 base, with 11 bases between the two germline ends. The CDR3 is CAWDRGANTEAFF. The DNA for the CDR3 is TGTGCCTGGGACCGGGGGGCGAACACTGAAGCTTTCTTT.

The chain combines TRBV6-6 with TRBJ1-5; D remains ambiguous. CDR1 is MNHNY, CDR2 SVGAGI, per germline (reference sequence). Trimming removed 3 bases from V and 5 bases from J, with 11 bases in between. The CDR3 runs to 14 residues. In DNA, the CDR3 is TGTGCCAGCAGTTATTGGGCAGCTGATCAGCCCCAGCATTTT. It yields the protein CASSYWAADQPQHF.

The V gene is TRBV18, the J gene TRBJ2-7; D gene uncertain. Trimming took off 3 bases at V and 1 base at J, with 16 bases between the two ends. Germline lookup yields CDR1 KGHSH and CDR2 LQKENI. This CDR3 has 16 amino acids. The CDR3 region has the DNA TGTGCCAGCTCACCCTCTCTGGCAGGCCTTTCCTACGAGCAGTACTTC. This sequence encodes CASSPSLAGLSYEQYF.